Below are 18 T cell receptor beta chains sequenced from a single sample in a study of identical twins. One entry per CDR3 protein results from TCRdb running MiXCR on the 5' RACE reads. The sample lists about 200,000 distinct CDR3 sequences; 5.5% to 7.5% were seen once. This sample was shared with a second study, whose subject was T cells expressing NK-cell markers.

The sequencing sample was made of CD8+ T cells sorted from blood. The origin of the receptors is a woman between 18 and 29 years old in good health.

This clonotype was found a few times. This chain joins TRBV9 and TRBJ2-7; D may match TRBD1 or TRBD2 (6 bases each). Trimming shortened V by 4 bases and J by 6 bases, and 17 bases separated the two germline ends. The CDR3 spans 14 residues. Looked up from germline, CDR1 is SGDLS and CDR2 is YYNGEE. The CDR3 protein is CASSRTTGGLEQYF. CDR3 nucleotides: TGTGCCAGCAGCCGAACGACTGGGGGGCTCGAGCAGTACTTC.

This clonotype was seen ten or more times. The chain has TRBV10-3 and TRBJ2-1; no definite D call. Between the trimmed V and J ends, which lost 6 bases and 0 bases, there was a span of 9 bases. The CDR3 totals 14 residues. The germline CDR1 and CDR2 sequences are ENHRY and SYGVKD. For the CDR3, the DNA is TGTGCCATCAGGGACGTCAGCTCCTACAATGAGCAGTTCTTC. It is translated as CAIRDVSSYNEQFF.

This chain connects TRBV12-3 or TRBV12-4 to TRBJ2-7; 8 nucleotides align to TRBD1. The CDR3 totals 15 residues. V shed 5 bases and J 7 bases; nucleotides not matched to a gene: 13. CDR3 sequence: CASSVEQGAQMEQYF. The CDR3 region has the DNA TGTGCCAGCAGTGTGGAGCAGGGGGCGCAGATGGAGCAGTACTTC.

This clonotype was recorded at least ten times. The chain uses TRBV12-3 or TRBV12-4 and TRBJ2-7; 7 nucleotides match TRBD1. The CDR3 sequence is 12 residues long. The V segment lost 6 bases and the J segment 2 bases; nucleotides outside the gene matches: 1. CDR3 bases: TGTGCCAGCAGGCAGGGGGCCTACGAGCAGTACTTC. It is translated as CASRQGAYEQYF.

This clonotype came up many times. The chain is built from TRBV11-2 and TRBJ2-1; D possibly corresponds to TRBD1 (6 bases). Deletions cut 2 bases from V and 8 bases from J, with 13 bases between. CDR3 length equals 14 residues. In germline, CDR1 is SGHAT, CDR2 FQNNGV. CDR3 in amino acids: CASSLFRGSDEQFF. The CDR3 DNA reads as TGTGCCAGCAGCTTATTCAGGGGCAGCGATGAGCAGTTCTTC.

This chain links TRBV10-2 with TRBJ2-1; D is ambiguous. Trimming stripped 8 bases from V and 2 bases from J, with 16 bases between. Germline V gene lookup returns CDR1 WSHSY and CDR2 SAAADI. CDR3 length: 15 amino acids. The CDR3 bases are TGCGCCAGCTTAGATCAAGCACCGACCTACAATGAGCAGTTCTTC. Translating it yields CASLDQAPTYNEQFF.

The sample holds many counts of this clonotype. J is TRBJ2-2 and V is TRBV5-6, with no clear D. Deletions cut 1 base from V and 0 bases from J, with 10 bases between. This CDR3 spans 16 amino acids. CDR1 SGHDT and CDR2 YYEEEE come from the germline V gene. CDR3 loop: CASSLLAEPNTGELFF. Here the CDR3 DNA reads TGTGCCAGCAGCTTGTTGGCGGAGCCGAACACCGGGGAGCTGTTTTTT.

The chain employs TRBV4-1 and TRBJ1-2; D remains ambiguous. CDR3 length: 16 amino acids. The V gene lost 0 bases and the J gene lost 1 base, with 12 bases spanning the gap. Germline V gene sequence: CDR1 MGHRA, CDR2 YSYEKL. The CDR3 loop is CASSQDPRVNNYGYTF. CDR3 sequence (DNA): TGCGCCAGCAGCCAAGATCCAAGGGTGAATAACTATGGCTACACCTTC.

There are many counts of this clonotype. The V and J genes are TRBV7-8 and TRBJ1-2; D is ambiguous. V lost 1 base and J lost 7, with 10 bases in between. The CDR3 covers 13 residues. The germline V gene encodes CDR1 SGHVS and CDR2 FQNEAQ. The CDR3 DNA sequence: TGTGCCAGCAGCTTAGGGGTAGAAAGTGGCTACACCTTC. The encoded protein is CASSLGVESGYTF.

The rearrangement joins TRBV29-1 to TRBJ1-1; D possibly corresponds to TRBD1 (5 bases). V was shortened by 7 bases and J by 8 bases, with 23 bases between the two germline ends. The germline gives CDR1 SQVTM, CDR2 ANQGSEA. There are 14 residues in the CDR3. The CDR3 region has the DNA TGCAGCGCAGCGGGGGGGGACTCCCTGTCCGAAGCTTTCTTT. Amino acid sequence: CSAAGGDSLSEAFF.

This clonotype showed up many times. The V and J genes are TRBV10-3 and TRBJ2-3, with TRBD1 matching 9 bases. Germline CDR1 is ENHRY and CDR2 is SYGVKD. This CDR3 has 16 amino acids. V shed 3 bases and J 2 bases; nucleotides not matched to a gene: 6. The CDR3 spells CAISDRDRAFTDTQYF. CDR3 DNA sequence: TGTGCCATCAGTGACCGGGACAGGGCCTTCACAGATACGCAGTATTTT.

V and J are TRBV6-6 and TRBJ2-5; D not resolved. The CDR3 sequence is 13 residues long. The V gene lost 2 bases and the J gene lost 1 base, with 5 bases spanning the gap. The germline CDR1 and CDR2 sequences are MNHNY and SVGAGI (reference sequence). Here the CDR3 reads CASSYTVQETQYF. The CDR3, as DNA: TGTGCCAGCAGTTACACGGTCCAAGAGACCCAGTACTTC.

This clonotype showed up many times. This rearrangement joins TRBV14 to TRBJ2-1; D remains unclear. V shed 0 bases and J shed 0 bases, with 9 bases lying between them. This CDR3 has 16 residues. The germline CDR1 and CDR2 sequences are SGHDN and FVKESK. CDR3 sequence (DNA): TGTGCCAGCAGCCAAGATCGGTACCGCTCCTACAATGAGCAGTTCTTC. It yields the protein CASSQDRYRSYNEQFF. The full variable domain, rest sourced from reference TRBV14 and TRBJ2-1, is EAGVTQFPSHSVIEKGQTVTLRCDPISGHDNLYWYRRVMGKEIKFLLHFVKESKQDESGMPNNRFLAERTGGTYSTLKVQPAELEDSGVYFCASSQDRYRSYNEQFFGPGTRLTVL.

This clonotype was seen a few times. The chain uses TRBV24-1 and TRBJ1-2; D not resolved. V was cut by 0 bases and J by 5 bases, with 0 bases left in between. CDR1 and CDR2 from the germline V gene are KGHDR and SFDVKD. This CDR3 contains 11 residues. CDR3 protein: CATSDLYGYTF. The CDR3 bases are TGTGCCACCAGTGATTTGTATGGCTACACCTTC.

This clonotype was picked up many times. The rearrangement joins TRBV9 to TRBJ2-1; D is uncertain. Trimming left V 2 bases short and J 8 bases short, with 11 bases between. Germline assignment: CDR1 SGDLS and CDR2 YYNGEE. The CDR3 has 13 residues. Written as DNA, the CDR3 is TGTGCCAGCAGCGTGTCACCCCGGGATGAGCAGTTCTTC. Translation: CASSVSPRDEQFF. Full variable domain (outside the CDR3, taken from reference TRBV9 and TRBJ2-1): DSGVTQTPKHLITATGQRVTLRCSPRSGDLSVYWYQQSLDQGLQFLIQYYNGEERAKGNILERFSAQQFPDLHSELNLSSLELGDSALYFCASSVSPRDEQFFGPGTRLTVL.

Many counts were recorded for this clonotype. The rearrangement joins TRBV12-3 or TRBV12-4 to TRBJ1-1; D possibly corresponds to TRBD1 (6 bases). V lost 2 bases, J lost 8 bases, and 9 bases lay in between. There are 12 residues in the CDR3. The chain's CDR3 is CASSLITGEAFF. For the CDR3, the DNA is TGTGCCAGCAGTTTAATAACAGGGGAAGCTTTCTTT.

This clonotype was counted a few times. The genes are TRBV13 and TRBJ2-3, with TRBD2 matching over 7 bases. CDR1 PRHDT and CDR2 FYEKMQ come from the germline V gene (reference sequence). After removal of 11 bases from V and 3 bases from J, the junction contained 8 bases not matched to a gene. This CDR3 region has 13 residues. In nucleotides, the CDR3 is TGTGCCTCCTCGGCGGGGGTAACAGATACGCAGTATTTT. Translating it yields CASSAGVTDTQYF.

This clonotype occurred many times. The V call is TRBV15, the J call TRBJ1-4; D is perhaps TRBD1 (6 bases). The CDR3 sequence is 14 residues long. V was clipped by 5 bases and J by 6 bases, with 13 bases between them. The germline V gene has CDR1 LNHNV and CDR2 YYDKDF (reference sequence). The CDR3 reads CATSAGVEHEKLFF. The CDR3 DNA sequence: TGTGCCACCAGCGCAGGGGTCGAGCATGAAAAACTGTTTTTT.